This T cell receptor beta chain was documented in a study of OX40 agonist ivuxolimab in advanced cancers. Profiled with immunoSEQ multiplex PCR; TCRdb holds only in-frame clones, not every one. Among around 62,000 clones listed, 77% were seen once. The junction had 12 bases not matched to a gene; V was cut back by 6 bases and J by 4 bases. Germline CDR1 and CDR2: KGHSH and LQKENI. CDR3 size: 15 residues. This clone has just a few counts. This specimen was CD4+ or CD8+ T cells sorted from blood, taken in a trial of the OX40 agonist ivuxolimab. The source of this sequence is an adult with an advanced solid tumor such as melanoma, head and neck, liver or kidney cancer. The rearrangement uses TRBV18 and TRBJ2-7, with TRBD1 matching 7 bases. CDR3 nucleotide sequence: TGTGCCAGCTCCGACCCGGGACAGAAGAATTACGAGCAGTACTTC. Its protein product is CASSDPGQKNYEQYF.